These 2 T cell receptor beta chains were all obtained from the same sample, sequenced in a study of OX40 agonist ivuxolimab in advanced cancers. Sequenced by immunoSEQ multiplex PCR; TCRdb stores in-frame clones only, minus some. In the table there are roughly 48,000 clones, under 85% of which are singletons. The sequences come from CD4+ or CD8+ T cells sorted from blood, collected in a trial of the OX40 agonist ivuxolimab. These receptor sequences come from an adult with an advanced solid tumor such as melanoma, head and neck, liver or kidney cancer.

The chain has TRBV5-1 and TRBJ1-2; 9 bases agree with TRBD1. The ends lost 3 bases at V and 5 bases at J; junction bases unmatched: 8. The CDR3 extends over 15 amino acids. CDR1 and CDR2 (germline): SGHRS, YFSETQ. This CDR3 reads CASSSPGQGSYGYTF. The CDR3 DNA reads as TGCGCCAGCAGCTCGCCGGGACAGGGTAGTTATGGCTACACCTTC. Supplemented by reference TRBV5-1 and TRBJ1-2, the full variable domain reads KAGVTQTPRYLIKTRGQQVTLSCSPISGHRSVSWYQQTPGQGLQFLFEYFSETQRNKGNFPGRFSGRQFSNSRSEMNVSTLELGDSALYLCASSSPGQGSYGYTFGSGTRLTVV.

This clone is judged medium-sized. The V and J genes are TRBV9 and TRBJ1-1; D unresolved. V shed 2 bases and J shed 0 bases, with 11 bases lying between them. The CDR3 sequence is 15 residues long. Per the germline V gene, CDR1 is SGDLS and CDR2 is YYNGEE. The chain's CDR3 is CASSVGIGLNTEAFF. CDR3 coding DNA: TGTGCCAGCAGCGTCGGAATCGGATTGAACACTGAAGCTTTCTTT. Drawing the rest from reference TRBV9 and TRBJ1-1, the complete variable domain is DSGVTQTPKHLITATGQRVTLRCSPRSGDLSVYWYQQSLDQGLQFLIQYYNGEERAKGNILERFSAQQFPDLHSELNLSSLELGDSALYFCASSVGIGLNTEAFFGQGTRLTVV.